Sequencing of this T cell receptor beta chain was carried out in a study of cytomegalovirus exposure and HLA in healthy donors. About the study: There were roughly 80 million unique TCRs (from HLA-typed donors) in an early data release.

V shed 3 bases, J shed 7 bases, and the junction held 12 bases outside the gene matches. CDR3 length equals 16 residues. From germline, CDR1 is GTSNPN and CDR2 SVGIG (reference sequence). Amplification used 60 Vbeta primers and 13 Jbeta primers. Assay used: immunoSEQ multiplex PCR; TCRdb lists only in-frame clones, some missing. The data show approximately 120,000 clones, with 77% seen just once and 9.5% to 15% held by the top ten. The genes are TRBV30 and TRBJ1-6; TRBD1 matches 7 bases. The sequence was obtained from a middle-aged woman in good health and CMV-seropositive. What was sequenced was PBMCs. CDR3 region: CAWSGRGQLTNSPLHF. The DNA of the CDR3 is TGTGCCTGGAGCGGCCGGGGACAGCTAACGAATTCACCCCTCCACTTT.